This T cell receptor (beta chain) was retrieved from a study of pediatric ulcerative colitis. Whole-study results and caveats: All ulcerative colitis patients, but no controls, carried a couple of rectal clonotypes.

The rectum was sampled with one to two pinch biopsies at colonoscopy. The CDR3 runs to 15 residues. The V gene's germline CDR1 is MNHEY and CDR2 SMNVEV (reference sequence). The V segment lost 6 bases and the J segment 7 bases; nucleotides outside the gene matches: 9. Remarks on this clone: Its matching antigen is unknown.

Assay used: immunoSEQ multiplex PCR; TCRdb lists only in-frame clones, some missing. Of about 18,000 clones detected, roughly three quarters appear once; the ten largest clones hold around 6.9%. The sample consisted of gut tissue. The chain is built from TRBV27 and TRBJ2-1; 10 positions match TRBD2. The sequence came from a boy younger than 18 who was a control in a study of pediatric ulcerative colitis. CDR3 sequence: CASSPAGGLGNEQFF. DNA of the CDR3: TGTGCCAGCAGCCCAGCGGGAGGGTTGGGTAATGAGCAGTTCTTC.